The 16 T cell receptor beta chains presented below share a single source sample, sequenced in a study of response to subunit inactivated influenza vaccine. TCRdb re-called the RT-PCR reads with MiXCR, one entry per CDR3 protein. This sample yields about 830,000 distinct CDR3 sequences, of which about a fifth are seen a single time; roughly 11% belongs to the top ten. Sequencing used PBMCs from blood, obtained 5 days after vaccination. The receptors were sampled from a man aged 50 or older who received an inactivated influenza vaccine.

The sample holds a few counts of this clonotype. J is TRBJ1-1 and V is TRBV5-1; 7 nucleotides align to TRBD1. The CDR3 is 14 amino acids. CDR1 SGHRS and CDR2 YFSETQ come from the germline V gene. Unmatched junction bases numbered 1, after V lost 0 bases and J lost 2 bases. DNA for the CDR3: TGCGCCAGCAGCTTGGGGGACAGTAACACTGAAGCTTTCTTT. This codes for CASSLGDSNTEAFF.

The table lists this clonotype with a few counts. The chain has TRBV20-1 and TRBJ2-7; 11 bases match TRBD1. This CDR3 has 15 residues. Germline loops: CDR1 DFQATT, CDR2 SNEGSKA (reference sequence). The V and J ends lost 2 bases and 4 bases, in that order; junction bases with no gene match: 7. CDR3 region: CSARNAGQGVYEQYF. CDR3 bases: TGCAGTGCTAGAAATGCGGGACAGGGGGTATACGAGCAGTACTTC.

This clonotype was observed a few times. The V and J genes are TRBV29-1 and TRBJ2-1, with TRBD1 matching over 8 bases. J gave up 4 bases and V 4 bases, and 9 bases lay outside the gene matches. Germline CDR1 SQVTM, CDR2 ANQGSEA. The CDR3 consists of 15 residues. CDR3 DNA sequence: TGCAGCGTTGCGGGTCCAGGGGGCGTATACAATGAGCAGTTCTTC. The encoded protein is CSVAGPGGVYNEQFF.

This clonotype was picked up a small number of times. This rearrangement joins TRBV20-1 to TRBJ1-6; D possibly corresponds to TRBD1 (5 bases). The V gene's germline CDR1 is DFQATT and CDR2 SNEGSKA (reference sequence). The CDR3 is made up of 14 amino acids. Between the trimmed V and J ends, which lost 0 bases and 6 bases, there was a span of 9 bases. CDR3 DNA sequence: TGCAGTGCTAGAGAGGTGGGGGGTAATTCACCCCTCCACTTT. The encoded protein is CSAREVGGNSPLHF.

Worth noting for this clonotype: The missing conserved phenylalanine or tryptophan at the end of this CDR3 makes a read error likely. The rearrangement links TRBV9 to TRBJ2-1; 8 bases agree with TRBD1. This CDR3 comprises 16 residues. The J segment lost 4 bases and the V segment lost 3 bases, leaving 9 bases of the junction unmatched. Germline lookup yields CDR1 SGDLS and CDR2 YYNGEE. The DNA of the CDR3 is TGTGCCAGCAGCGCTATCAGGGGGCTCGAATACAATGAGCAGTTCTTG. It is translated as CASSAIRGLEYNEQFL.

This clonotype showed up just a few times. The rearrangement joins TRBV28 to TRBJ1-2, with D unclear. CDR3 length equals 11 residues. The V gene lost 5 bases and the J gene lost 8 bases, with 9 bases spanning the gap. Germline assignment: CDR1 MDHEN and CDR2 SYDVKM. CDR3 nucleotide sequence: TGTGCCAGCAGTATCGGATCGGGCTACACCTTC. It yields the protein CASSIGSGYTF.

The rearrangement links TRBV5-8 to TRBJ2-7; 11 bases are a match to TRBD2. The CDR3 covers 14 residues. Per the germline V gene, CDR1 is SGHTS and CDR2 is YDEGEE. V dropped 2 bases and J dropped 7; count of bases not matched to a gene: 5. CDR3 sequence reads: CASSFSGRAREQYF. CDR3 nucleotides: TGTGCCAGCAGCTTTAGCGGGAGGGCTCGGGAGCAGTACTTC. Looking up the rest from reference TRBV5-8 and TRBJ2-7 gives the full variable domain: EAGVTQSPTHLIKTRGQQATLRCSPISGHTSVYWYQQALGLGLQFLLWYDEGEERNRGNFPPRFSGRQFPNYSSELNVNALELEDSALYLCASSFSGRAREQYFGPGTRLTVT.

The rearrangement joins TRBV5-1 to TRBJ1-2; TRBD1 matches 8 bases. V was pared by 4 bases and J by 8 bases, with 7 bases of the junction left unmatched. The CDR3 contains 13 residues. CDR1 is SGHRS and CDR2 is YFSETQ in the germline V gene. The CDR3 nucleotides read TGCGCCAGCAGCATTCAGGGGGCAGAGGGCTACACCTTC. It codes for CASSIQGAEGYTF.

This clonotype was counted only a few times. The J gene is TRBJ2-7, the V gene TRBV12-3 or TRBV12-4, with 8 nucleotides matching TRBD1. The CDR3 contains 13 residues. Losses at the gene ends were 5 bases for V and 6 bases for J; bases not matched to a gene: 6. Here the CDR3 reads CASSMTGVGEQYF. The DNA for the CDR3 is TGTGCCAGCAGTATGACAGGGGTGGGCGAGCAGTACTTC.

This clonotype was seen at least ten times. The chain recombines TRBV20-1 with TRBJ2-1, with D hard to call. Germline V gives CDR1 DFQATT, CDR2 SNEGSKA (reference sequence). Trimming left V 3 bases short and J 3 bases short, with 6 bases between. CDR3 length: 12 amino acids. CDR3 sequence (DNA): TGCAGTGCTAGTCGCAGCTACAATGAGCAGTTCTTC. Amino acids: CSASRSYNEQFF.

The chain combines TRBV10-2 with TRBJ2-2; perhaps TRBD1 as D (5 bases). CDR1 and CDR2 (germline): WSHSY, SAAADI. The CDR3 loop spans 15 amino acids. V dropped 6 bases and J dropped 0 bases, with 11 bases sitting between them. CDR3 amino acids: CASSAGHPNTGELFF. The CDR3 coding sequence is TGCGCCAGCAGCGCCGGACACCCGAACACCGGGGAGCTGTTTTTT.

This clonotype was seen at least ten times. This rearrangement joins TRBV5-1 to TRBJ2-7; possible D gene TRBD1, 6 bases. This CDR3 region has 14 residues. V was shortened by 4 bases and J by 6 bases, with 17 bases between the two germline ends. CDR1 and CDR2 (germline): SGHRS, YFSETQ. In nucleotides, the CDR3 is TGCGCCAGCAGCGACGGGACATCTAGAGGCGAGCAGTACTTC. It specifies CASSDGTSRGEQYF.

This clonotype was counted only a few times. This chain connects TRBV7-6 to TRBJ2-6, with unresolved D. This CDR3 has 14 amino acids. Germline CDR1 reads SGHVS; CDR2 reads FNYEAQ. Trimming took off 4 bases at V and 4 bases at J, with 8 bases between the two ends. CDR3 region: CASSSSLGANVLTF. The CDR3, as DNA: TGTGCCAGCAGCTCCTCCCTCGGGGCCAACGTCCTGACTTTC.

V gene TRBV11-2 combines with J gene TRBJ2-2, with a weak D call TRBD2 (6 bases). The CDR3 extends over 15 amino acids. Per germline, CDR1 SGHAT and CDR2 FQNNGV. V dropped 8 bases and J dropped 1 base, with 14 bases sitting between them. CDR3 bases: TGTGCCAGCCTATGGGGGGTTAAGAACACCGGGGAGCTGTTTTTT. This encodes CASLWGVKNTGELFF.

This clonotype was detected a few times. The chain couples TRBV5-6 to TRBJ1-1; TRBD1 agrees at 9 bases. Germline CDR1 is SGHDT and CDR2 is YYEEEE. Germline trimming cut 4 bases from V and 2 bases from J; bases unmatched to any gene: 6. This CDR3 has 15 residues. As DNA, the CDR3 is TGTGCCAGCAGCAGGGGGGACAGGGCTAACACTGAAGCTTTCTTT. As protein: CASSRGDRANTEAFF.

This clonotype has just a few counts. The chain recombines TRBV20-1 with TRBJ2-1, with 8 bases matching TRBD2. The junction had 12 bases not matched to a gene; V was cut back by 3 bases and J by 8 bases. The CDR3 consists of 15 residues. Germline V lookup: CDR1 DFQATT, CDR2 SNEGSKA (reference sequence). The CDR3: CSASPGSGTIDEQFF. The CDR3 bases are TGCAGTGCTAGTCCGGGTAGCGGGACCATCGATGAGCAGTTCTTC.